This TCR beta chain was identified in a study of T cells in Graves' hyperthyroidism and ophthalmopathy. Overall study findings and caveats: The blood repertoire included most of the expanded thyroid clonotypes above 0.001.

Exclusion of a patient resulted from uncontrolled infection, other autoimmune disease, pregnancy or lactation. For the diagnoses, clinical symptoms, serum thyroxine and TRAb, thyroid ultrasound and orbital computed tomography were used. RNA transcripts gave rise to amplified TCR beta CDR3 regions. Primed by the HTBI set, a first-round RT-PCR was run on the TCR CDR3. A single record per CDR3 protein comes from TCRdb applying MiXCR to the multiplex PCR reads. The table has more than 300,000 distinct CDR3 sequences, approximately 14% seen once. This clonotype was seen a handful of times. Its antigen is unknown. The TCR was taken from a woman in her twenties or thirties with Graves' hyperthyroidism. Material for sequencing was blood.

CDR3 region: CASSLSGGHQPQHF. CDR3 bases: TGTGCCAGCAGTTTATCAGGGGGGCACCAGCCCCAGCATTTT. The rearrangement uses TRBV12-3 or TRBV12-4 and TRBJ1-5; TRBD1 matches 7 bases. The junction had 5 bases not matched to a gene; V was cut back by 2 bases and J by 7 bases. There are 14 residues in the CDR3.